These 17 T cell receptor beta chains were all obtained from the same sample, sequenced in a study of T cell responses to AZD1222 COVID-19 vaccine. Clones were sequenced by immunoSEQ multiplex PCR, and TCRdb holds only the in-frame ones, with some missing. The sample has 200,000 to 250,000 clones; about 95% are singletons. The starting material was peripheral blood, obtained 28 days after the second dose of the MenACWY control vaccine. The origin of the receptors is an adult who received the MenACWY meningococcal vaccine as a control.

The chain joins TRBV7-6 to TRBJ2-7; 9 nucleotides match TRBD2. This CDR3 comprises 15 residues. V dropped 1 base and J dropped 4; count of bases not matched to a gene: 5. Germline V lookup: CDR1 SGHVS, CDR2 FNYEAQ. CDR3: CASSLDGSGGYEQYF. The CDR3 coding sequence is TGTGCCAGCAGCTTAGATGGTAGCGGGGGTTACGAGCAGTACTTC.

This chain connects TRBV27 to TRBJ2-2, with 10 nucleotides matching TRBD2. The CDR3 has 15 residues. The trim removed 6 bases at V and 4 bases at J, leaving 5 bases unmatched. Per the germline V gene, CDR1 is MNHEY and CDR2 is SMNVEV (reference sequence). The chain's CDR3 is CASSYGLAVTGELFF. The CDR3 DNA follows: TGTGCCAGCAGCTACGGACTAGCGGTCACCGGGGAGCTGTTTTTT.

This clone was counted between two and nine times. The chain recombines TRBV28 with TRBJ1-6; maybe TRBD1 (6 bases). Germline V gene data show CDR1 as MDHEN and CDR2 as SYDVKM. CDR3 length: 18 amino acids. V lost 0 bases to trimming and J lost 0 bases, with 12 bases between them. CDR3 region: CASSLWVTGSSYNSPLHF. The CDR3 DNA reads TGTGCCAGCAGTTTATGGGTTACAGGGAGCTCCTATAATTCACCCCTCCACTTT.

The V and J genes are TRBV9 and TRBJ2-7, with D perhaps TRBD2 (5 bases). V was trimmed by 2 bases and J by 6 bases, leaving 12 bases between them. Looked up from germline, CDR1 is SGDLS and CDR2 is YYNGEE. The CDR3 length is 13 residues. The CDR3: CASSVEAMIEQYF. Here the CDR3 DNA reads TGTGCCAGCAGCGTGGAGGCGATGATCGAGCAGTACTTC.

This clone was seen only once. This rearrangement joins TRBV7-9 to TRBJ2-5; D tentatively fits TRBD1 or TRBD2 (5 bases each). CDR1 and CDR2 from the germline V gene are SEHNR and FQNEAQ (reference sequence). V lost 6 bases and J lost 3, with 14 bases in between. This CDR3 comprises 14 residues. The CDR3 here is CASSSRGRKETQYF. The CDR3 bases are TGTGCCAGCAGTTCTAGGGGACGGAAAGAGACCCAGTACTTC.

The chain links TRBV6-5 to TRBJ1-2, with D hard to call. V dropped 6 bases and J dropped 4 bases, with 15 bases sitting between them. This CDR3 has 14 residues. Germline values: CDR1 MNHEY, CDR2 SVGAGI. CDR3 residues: CASSPNLGGYGYTF. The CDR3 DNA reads TGTGCCAGCAGCCCAAATCTGGGAGGCTATGGCTACACCTTC.

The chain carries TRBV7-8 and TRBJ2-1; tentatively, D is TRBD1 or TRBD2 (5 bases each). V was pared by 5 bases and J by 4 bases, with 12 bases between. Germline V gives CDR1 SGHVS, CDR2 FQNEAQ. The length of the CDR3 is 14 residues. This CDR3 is CASSDRDRYNEQFF. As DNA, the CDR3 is TGTGCCAGCAGCGACCGGGACCGGTACAATGAGCAGTTCTTC.

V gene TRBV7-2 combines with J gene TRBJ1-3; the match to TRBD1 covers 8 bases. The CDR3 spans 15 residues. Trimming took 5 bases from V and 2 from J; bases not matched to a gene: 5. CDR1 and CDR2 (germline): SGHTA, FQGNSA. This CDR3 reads CASSIRTGTGNTIYF. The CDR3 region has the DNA TGTGCCAGCAGCATTAGGACAGGGACTGGAAACACCATATATTTT.

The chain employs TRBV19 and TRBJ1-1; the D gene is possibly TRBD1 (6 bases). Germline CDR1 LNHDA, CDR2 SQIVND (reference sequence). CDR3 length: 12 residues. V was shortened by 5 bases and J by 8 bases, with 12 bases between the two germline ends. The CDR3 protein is CASSLRGEEAFF. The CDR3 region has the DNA TGTGCCAGTAGTCTCAGGGGTGAAGAAGCTTTCTTT.

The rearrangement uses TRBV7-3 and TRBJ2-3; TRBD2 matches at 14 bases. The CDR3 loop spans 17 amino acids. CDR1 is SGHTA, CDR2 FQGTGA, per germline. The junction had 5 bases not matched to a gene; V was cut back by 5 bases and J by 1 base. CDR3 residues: CASSPRGLAGGTDTQYF. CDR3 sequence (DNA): TGTGCCAGCAGCCCTCGGGGACTAGCGGGAGGCACAGATACGCAGTATTTT.

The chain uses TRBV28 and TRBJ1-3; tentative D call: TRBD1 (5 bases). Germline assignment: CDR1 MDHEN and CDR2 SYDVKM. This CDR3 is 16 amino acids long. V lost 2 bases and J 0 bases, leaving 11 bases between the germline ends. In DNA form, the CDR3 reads TGTGCCAGCAGTTTAGGGACGGTACTCTCTGGAAACACCATATATTTT. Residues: CASSLGTVLSGNTIYF.

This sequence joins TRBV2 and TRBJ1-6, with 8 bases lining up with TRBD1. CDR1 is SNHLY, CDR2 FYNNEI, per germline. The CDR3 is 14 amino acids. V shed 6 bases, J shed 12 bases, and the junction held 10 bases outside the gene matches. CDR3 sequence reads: CASSDRGLGGPLHF. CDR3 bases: TGTGCCAGCAGCGACAGGGGATTGGGGGGACCCCTCCACTTT.

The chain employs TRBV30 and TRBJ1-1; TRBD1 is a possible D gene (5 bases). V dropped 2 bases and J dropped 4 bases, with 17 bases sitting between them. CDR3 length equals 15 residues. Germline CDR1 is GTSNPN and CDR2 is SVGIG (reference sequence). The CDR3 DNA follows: TGTGCCTGGAGTTTCGGGGGGAATATATTCACTGAAGCTTTCTTT. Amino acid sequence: CAWSFGGNIFTEAFF.

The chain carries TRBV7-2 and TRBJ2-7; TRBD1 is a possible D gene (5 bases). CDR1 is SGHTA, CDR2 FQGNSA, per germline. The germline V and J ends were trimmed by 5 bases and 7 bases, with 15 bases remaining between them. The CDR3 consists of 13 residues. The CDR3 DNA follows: TGTGCCAGCAGCGTACTCGACAGTCTTGAGCAGTACTTC. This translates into CASSVLDSLEQYF.

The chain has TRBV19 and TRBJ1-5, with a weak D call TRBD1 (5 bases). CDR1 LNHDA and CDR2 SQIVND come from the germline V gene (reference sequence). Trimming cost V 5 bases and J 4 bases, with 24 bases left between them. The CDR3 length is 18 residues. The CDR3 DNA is TGTGCCAGTAGTGGGGGGACGTCGGGCACCAATATGAATCAGCCCCAGCATTTT. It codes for CASSGGTSGTNMNQPQHF.

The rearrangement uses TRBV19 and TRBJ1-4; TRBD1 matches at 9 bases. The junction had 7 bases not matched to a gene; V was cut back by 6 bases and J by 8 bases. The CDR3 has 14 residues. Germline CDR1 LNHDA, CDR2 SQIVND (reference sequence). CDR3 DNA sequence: TGTGCCAGTAGAAAGGACAGGGGTGGCGAAAAACTGTTTTTT. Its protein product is CASRKDRGGEKLFF.

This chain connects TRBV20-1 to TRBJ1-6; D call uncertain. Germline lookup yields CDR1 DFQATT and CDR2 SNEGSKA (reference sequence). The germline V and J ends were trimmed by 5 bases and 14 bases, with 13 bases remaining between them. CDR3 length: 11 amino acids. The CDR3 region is CSAAGQFTLHF. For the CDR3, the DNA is TGCAGTGCTGCGGGCCAATTCACCCTCCACTTT.